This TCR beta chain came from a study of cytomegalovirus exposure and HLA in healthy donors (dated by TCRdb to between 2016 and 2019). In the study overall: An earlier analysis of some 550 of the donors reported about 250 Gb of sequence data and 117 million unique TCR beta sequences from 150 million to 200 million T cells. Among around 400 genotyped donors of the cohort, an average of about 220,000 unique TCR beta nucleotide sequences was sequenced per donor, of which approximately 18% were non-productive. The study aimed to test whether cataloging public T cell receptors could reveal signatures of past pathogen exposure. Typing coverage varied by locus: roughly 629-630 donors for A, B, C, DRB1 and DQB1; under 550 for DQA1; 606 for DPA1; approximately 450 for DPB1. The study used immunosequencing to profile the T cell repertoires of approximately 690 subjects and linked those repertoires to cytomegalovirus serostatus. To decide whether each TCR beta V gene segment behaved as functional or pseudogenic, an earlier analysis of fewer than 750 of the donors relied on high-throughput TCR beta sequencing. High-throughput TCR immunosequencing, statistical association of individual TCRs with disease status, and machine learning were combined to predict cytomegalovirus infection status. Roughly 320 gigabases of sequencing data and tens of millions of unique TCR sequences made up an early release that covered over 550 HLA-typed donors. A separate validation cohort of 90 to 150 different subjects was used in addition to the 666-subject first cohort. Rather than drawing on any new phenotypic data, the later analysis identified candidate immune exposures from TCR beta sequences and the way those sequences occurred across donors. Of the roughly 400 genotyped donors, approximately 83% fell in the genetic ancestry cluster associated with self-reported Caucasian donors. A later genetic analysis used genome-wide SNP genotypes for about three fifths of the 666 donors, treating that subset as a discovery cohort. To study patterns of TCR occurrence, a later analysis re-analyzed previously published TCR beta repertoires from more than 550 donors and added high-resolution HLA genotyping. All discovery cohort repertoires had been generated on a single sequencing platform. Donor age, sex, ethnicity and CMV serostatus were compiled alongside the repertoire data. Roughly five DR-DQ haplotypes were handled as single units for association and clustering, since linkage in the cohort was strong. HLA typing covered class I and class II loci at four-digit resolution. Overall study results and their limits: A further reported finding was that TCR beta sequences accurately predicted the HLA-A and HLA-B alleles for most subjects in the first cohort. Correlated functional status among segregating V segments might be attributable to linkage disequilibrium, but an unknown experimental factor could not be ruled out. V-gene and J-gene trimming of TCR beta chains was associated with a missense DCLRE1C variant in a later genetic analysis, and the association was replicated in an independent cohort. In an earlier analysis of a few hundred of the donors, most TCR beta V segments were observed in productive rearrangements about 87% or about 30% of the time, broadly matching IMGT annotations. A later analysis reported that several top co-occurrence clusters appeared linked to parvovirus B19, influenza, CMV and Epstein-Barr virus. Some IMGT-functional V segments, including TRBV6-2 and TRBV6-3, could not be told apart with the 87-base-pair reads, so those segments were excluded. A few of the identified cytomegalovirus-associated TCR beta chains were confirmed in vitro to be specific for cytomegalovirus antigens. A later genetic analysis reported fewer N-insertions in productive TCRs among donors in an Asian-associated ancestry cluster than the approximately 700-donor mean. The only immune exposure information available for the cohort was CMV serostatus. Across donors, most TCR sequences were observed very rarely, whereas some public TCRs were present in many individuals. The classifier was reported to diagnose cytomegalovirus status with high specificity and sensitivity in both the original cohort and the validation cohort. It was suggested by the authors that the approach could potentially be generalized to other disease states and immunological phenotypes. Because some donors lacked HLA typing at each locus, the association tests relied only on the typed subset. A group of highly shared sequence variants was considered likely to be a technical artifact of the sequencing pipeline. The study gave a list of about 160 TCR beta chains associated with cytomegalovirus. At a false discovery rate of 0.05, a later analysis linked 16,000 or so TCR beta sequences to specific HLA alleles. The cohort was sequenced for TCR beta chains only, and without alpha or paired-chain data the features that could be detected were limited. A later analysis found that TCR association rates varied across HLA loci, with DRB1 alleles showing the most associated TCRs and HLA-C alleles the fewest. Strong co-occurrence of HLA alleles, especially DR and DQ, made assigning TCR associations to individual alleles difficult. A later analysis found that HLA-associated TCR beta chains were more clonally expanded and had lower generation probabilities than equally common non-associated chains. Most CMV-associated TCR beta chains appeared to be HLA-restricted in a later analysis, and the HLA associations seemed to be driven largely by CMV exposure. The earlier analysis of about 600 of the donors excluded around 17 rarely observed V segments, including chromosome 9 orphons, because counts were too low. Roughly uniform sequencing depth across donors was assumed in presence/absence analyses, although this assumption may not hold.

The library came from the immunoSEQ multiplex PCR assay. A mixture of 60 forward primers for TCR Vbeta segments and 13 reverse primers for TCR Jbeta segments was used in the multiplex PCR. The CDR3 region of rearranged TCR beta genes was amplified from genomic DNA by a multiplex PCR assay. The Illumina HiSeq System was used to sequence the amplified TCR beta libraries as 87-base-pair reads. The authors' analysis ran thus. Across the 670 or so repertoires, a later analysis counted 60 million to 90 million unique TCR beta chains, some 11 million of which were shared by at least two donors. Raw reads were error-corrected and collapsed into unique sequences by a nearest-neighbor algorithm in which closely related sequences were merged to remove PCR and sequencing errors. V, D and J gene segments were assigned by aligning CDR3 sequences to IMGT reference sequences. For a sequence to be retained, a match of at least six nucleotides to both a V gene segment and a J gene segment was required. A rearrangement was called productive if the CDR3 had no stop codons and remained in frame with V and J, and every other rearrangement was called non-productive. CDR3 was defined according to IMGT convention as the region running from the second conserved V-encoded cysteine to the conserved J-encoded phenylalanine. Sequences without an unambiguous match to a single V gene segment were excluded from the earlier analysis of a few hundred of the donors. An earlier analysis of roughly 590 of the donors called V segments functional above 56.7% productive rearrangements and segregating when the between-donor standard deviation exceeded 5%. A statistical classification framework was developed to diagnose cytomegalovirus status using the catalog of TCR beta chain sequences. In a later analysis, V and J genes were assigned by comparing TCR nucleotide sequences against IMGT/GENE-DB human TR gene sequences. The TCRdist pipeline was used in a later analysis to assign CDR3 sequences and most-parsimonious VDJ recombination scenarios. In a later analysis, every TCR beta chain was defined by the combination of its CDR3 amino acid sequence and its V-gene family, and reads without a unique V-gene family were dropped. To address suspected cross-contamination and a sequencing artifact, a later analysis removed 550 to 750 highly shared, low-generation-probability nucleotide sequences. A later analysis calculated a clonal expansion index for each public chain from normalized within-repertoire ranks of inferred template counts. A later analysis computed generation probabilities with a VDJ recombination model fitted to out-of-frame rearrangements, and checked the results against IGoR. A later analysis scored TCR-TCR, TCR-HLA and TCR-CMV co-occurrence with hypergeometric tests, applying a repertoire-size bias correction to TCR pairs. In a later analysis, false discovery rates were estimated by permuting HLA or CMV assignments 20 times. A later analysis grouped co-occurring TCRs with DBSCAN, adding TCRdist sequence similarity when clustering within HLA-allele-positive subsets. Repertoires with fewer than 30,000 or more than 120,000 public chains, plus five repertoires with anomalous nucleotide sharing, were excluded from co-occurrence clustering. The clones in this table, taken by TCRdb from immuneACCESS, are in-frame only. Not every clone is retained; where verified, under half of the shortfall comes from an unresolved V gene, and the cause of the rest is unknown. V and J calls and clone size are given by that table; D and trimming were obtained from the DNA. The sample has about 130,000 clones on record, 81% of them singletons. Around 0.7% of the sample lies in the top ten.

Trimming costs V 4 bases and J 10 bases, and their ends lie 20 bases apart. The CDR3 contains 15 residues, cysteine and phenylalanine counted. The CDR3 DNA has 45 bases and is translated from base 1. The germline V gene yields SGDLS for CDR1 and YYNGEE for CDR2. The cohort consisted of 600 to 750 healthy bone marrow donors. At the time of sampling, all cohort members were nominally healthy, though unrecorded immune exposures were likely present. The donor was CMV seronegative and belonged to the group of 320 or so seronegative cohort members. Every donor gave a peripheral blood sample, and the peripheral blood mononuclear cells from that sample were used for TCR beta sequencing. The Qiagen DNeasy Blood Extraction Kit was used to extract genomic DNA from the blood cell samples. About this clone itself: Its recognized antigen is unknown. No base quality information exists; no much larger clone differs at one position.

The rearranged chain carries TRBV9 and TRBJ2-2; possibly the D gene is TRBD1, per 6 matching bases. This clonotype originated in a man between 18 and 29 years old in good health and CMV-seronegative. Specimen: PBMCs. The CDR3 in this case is CASSPGDPRVEELFF. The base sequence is TGTGCCAGCAGCCCAGGGGACCCTAGGGTAGAGGAGCTGTTTTTT.